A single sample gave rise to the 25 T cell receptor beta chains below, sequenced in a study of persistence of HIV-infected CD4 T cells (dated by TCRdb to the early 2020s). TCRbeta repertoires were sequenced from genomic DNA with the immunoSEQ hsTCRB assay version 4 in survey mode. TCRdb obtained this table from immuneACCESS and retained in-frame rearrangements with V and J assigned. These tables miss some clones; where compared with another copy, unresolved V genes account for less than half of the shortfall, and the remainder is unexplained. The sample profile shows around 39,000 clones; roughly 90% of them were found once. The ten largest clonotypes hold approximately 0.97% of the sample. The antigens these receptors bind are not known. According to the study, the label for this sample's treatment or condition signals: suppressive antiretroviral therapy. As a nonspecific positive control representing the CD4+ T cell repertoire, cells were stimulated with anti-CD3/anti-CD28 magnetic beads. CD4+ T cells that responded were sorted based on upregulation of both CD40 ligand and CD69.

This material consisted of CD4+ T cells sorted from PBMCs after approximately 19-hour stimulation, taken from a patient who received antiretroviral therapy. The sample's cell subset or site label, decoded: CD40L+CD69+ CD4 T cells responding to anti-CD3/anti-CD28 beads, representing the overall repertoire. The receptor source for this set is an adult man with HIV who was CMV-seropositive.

The CDR3 protein is CASSYGGSSSYEQYF. CDR3 DNA: TGTGCCAGCAGTTACGGGGGGTCTAGCTCCTACGAGCAGTACTTC. This rearrangement joins TRBV6-6 to TRBJ2-7; perhaps TRBD2 as D (6 bases). Per the germline V gene, CDR1 is MNHNY and CDR2 is SVGAGI (reference sequence). V lost 2 bases to trimming and J lost 0 bases, with 11 bases between them. The CDR3 totals 15 residues.

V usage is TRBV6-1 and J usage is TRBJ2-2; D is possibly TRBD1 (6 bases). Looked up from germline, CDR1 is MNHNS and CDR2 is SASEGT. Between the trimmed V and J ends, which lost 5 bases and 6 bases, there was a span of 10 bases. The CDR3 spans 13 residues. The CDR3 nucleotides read TGTGCCAGCAGTCGCAGGGGAGCCGGGGAGCTGTTTTTT. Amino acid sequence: CASSRRGAGELFF.

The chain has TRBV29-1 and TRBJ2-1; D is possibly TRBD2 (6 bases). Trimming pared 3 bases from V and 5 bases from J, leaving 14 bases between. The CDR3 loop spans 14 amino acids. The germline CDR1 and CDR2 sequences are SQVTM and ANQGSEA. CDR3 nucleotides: TGCAGCGTTGAGAAGGGTAGCGGCGACAATGAGCAGTTCTTC. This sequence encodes CSVEKGSGDNEQFF.

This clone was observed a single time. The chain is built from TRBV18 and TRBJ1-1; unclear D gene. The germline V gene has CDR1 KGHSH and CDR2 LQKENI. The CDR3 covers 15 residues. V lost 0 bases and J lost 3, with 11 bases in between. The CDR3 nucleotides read TGTGCCAGCTCACCACCGGGGTCGGGGTACACTGAAGCTTTCTTT. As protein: CASSPPGSGYTEAFF.

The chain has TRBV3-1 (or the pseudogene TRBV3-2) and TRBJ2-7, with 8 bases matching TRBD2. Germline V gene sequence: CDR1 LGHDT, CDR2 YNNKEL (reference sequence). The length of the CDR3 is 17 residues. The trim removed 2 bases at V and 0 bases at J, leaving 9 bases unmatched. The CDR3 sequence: CASSQSGAGALSYEQYF. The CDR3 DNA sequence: TGTGCCAGCAGCCAATCTGGAGCGGGGGCCCTCTCCTACGAGCAGTACTTC.

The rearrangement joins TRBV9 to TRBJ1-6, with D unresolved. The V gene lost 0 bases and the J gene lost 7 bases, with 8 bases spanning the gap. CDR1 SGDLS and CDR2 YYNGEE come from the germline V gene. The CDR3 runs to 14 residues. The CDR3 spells CASSVEVWNSPLHF. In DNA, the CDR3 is TGTGCCAGCAGCGTAGAGGTATGGAATTCACCCCTCCACTTT.

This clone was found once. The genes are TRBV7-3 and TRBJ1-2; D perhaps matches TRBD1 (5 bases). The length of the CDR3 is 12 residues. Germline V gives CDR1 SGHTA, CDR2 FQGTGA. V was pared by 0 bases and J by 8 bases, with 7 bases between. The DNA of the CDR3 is TGTGCCAGCAGCTTAACGGGACGAGGCTACACCTTC. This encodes CASSLTGRGYTF.

The CDR3 sequence: CASSDPGSDQPQHF. The CDR3, as DNA: TGTGCCAGCAGTGACCCAGGGAGCGATCAGCCCCAGCATTTT. V gene TRBV6-1 combines with J gene TRBJ1-5; D is possibly TRBD1 (5 bases). V was shortened by 3 bases and J by 5 bases, with 11 bases between the two germline ends. Germline CDR1 reads MNHNS; CDR2 reads SASEGT. The length of the CDR3 is 14 residues.

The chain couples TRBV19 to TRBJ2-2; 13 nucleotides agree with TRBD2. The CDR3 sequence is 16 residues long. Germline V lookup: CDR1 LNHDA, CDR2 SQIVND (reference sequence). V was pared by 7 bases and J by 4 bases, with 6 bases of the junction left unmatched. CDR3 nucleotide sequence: TGTGCCAGTATGAGGAGACTAGCGGGGGGCACCGGGGAGCTGTTTTTT. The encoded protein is CASMRRLAGGTGELFF.

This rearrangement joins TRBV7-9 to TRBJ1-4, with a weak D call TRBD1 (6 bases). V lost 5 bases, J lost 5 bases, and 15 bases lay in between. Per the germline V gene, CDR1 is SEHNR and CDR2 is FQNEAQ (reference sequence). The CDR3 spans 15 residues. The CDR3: CASSAEGRGNEKLFF. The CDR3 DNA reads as TGTGCCAGCAGCGCGGAGGGTAGGGGGAATGAAAAACTGTTTTTT.

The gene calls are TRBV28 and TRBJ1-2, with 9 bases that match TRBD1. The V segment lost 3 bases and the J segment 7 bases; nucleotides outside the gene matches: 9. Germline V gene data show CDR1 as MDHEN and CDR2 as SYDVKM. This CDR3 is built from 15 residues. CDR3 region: CASSFGDRVRAGYTF. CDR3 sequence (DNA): TGTGCCAGCAGTTTTGGGGACAGGGTAAGGGCTGGCTACACCTTC.

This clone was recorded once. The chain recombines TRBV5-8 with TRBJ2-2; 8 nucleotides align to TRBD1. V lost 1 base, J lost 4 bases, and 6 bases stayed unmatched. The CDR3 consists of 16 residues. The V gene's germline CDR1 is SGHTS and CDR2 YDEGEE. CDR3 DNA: TGTGCCAGCAGCTTGAACAGGGGGTTCGGCACCGGGGAGCTGTTTTTT. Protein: CASSLNRGFGTGELFF.

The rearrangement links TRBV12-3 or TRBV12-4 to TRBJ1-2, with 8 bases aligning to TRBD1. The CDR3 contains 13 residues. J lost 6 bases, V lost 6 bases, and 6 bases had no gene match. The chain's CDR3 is CASSPGGRDGYTF. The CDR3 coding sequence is TGTGCCAGCAGCCCAGGGGGCAGGGATGGCTACACCTTC.

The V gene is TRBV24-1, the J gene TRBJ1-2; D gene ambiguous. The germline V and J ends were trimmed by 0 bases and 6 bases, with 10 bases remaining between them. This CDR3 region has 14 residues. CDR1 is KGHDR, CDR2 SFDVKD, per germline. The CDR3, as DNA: TGTGCCACCAGTGATTTGAACAGTGATCATGGCTACACCTTC. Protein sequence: CATSDLNSDHGYTF.

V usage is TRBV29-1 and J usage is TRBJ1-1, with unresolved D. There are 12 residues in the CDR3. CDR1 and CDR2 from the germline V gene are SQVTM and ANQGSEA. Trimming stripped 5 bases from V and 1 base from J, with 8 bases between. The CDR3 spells CSVRFGNTEAFF. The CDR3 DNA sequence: TGCAGCGTTAGATTCGGGAACACTGAAGCTTTCTTT.

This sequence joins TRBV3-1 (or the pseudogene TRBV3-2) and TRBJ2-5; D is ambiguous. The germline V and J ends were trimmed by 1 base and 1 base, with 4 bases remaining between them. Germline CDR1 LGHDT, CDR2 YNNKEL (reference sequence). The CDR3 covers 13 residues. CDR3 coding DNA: TGTGCCAGCAGCCAAGGACTCCAAGAGACCCAGTACTTC. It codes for CASSQGLQETQYF.

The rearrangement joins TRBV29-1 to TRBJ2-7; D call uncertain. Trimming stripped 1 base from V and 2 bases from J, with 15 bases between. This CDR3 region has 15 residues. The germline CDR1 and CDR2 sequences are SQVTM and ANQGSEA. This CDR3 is CSVEVSKGPTYEQYF. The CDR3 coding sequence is TGCAGCGTTGAAGTTTCTAAGGGCCCGACCTACGAGCAGTACTTC.

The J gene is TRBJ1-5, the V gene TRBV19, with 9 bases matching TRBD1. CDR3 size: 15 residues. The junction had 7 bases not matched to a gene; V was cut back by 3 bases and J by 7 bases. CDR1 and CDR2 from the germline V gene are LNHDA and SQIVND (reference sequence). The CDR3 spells CASSIGTGFGQPQHF. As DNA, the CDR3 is TGTGCCAGTAGTATTGGGACAGGGTTCGGACAGCCCCAGCATTTT.

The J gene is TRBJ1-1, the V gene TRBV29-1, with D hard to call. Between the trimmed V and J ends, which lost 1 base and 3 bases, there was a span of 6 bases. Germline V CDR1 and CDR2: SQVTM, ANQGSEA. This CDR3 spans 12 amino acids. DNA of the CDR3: TGCAGCGTTGAAGGCAGCGACACTGAAGCTTTCTTT. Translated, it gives CSVEGSDTEAFF.

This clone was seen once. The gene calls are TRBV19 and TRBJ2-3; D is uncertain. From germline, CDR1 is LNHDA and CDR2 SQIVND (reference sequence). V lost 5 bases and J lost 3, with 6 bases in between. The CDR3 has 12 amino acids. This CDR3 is CASSEWTDTQYF. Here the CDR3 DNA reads TGTGCCAGTAGTGAGTGGACAGATACGCAGTATTTT.

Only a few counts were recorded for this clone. For the CDR3, the DNA is TGTGCCAGCAGTTTCGGGCAGGATCAGCCCCAGCATTTT. Translated: CASSFGQDQPQHF. The chain has TRBV27 and TRBJ1-5; D call uncertain. This CDR3 region has 13 residues. V lost 3 bases and J 5 bases, leaving 8 bases between the germline ends. Germline V CDR1 and CDR2: MNHEY, SMNVEV (reference sequence).

The CDR3 reads CASSPKVLQGEQYF. The CDR3 nucleotides read TGCGCCAGCAGCCCCAAGGTATTACAAGGGGAGCAGTACTTC. V usage is TRBV5-1 and J usage is TRBJ2-7; unclear D gene. Between the trimmed V and J ends, which lost 4 bases and 7 bases, there was a span of 18 bases. The CDR3 covers 14 residues. Germline loops: CDR1 SGHRS, CDR2 YFSETQ.

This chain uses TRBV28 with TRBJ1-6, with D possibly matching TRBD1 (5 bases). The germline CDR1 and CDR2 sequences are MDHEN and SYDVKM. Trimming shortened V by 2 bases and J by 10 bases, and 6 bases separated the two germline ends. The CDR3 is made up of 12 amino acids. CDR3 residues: CASSLGGSPLHF. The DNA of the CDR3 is TGTGCCAGCAGTTTAGGGGGGTCACCCCTCCACTTT.

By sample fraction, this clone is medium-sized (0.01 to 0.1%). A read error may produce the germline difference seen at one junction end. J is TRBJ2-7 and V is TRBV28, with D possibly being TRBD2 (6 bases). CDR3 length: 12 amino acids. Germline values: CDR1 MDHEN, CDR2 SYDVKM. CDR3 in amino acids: CASGISGYGQYF. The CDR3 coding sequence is TGTGCCAGCGGGATAAGCGGGTACGGGCAGTACTTC.

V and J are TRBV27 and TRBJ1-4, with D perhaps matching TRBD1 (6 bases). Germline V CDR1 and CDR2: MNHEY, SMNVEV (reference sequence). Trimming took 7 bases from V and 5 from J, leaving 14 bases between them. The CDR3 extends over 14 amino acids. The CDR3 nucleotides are TGTGCCAGCACCCGGACAGATAGGAATGAAAAACTGTTTTTT. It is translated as CASTRTDRNEKLFF.